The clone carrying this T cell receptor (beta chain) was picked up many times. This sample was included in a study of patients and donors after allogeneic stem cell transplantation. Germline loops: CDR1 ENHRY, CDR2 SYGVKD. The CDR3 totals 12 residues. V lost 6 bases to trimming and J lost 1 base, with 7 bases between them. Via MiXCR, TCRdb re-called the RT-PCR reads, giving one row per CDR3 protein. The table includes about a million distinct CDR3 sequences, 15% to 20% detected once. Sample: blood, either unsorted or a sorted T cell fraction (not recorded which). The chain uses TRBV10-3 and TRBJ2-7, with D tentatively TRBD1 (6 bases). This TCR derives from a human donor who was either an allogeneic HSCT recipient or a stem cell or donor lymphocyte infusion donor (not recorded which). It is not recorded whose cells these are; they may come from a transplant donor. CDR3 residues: CAIRDSSYEQYF. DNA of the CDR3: TGTGCCATCAGGGACAGTTCCTACGAGCAGTACTTC.